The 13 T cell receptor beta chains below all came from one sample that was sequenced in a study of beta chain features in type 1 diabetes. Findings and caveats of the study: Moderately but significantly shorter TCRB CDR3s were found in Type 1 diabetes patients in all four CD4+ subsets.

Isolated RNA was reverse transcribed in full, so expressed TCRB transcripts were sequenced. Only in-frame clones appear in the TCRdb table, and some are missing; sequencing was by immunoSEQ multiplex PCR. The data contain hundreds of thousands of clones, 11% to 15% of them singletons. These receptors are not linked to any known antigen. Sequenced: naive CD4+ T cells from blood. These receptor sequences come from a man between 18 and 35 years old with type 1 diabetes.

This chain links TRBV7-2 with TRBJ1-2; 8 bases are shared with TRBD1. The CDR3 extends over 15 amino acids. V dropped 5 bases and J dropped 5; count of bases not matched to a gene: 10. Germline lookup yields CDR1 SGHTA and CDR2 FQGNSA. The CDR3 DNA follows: TGTGCCAGCAGCGGGGACAGGCGCCAACGGTATGGCTACACCTTC. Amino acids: CASSGDRRQRYGYTF.

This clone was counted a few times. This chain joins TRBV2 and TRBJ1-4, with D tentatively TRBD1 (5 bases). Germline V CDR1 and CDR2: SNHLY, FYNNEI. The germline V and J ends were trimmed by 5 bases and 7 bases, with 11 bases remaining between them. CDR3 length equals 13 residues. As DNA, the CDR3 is TGTGCCAGCAGTCAGGGCGTGGGTGAAAAACTGTTTTTT. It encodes CASSQGVGEKLFF. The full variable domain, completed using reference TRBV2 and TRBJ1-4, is EPEVTQTPSHQVTQMGQEVILRCVPISNHLYFYWYRQILGQKVEFLVSFYNNEISEKSEIFDDQFSVERPDGSNFTLKIRSTKLEDSAMYFCASSQGVGEKLFFGSGTQLSVL.

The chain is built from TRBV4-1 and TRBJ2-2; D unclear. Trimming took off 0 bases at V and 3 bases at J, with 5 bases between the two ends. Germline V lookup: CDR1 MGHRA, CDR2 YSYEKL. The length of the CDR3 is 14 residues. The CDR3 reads CASSQERYTGELFF. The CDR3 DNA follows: TGCGCCAGCAGCCAAGAGAGGTACACCGGGGAGCTGTTTTTT.

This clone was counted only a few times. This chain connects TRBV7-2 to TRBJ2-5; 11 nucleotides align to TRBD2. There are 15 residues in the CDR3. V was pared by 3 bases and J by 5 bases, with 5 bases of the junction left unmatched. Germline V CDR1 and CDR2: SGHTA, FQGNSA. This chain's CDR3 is CASSFTSGGWETQYF. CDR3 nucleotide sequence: TGTGCCAGCAGCTTTACTAGCGGGGGATGGGAGACCCAGTACTTC.

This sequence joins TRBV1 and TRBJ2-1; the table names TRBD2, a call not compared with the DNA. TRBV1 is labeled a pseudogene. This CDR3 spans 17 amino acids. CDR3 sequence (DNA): TGCACCAGCAGCCACCTGGGACTCCATCCTGGGTACAATGAGCAGTTCTTC. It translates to CTSSHLGLHPGYNEQFF.

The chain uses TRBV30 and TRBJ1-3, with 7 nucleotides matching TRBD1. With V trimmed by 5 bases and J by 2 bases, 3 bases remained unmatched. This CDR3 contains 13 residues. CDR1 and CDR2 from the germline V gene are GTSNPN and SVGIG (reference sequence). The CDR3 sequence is CAWSQGAGNTIYF. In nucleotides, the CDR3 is TGTGCCTGGTCCCAGGGGGCTGGAAACACCATATATTTT. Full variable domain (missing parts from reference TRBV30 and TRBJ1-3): SQTIHQWPATLVQPVGSPLSLECTVEGTSNPNLYWYRQAAGRGLQLLFYSVGIGQISSEVPQNLSASRPQDRQFILSSKKLLLSDSGFYLCAWSQGAGNTIYFGEGSWLTVV.

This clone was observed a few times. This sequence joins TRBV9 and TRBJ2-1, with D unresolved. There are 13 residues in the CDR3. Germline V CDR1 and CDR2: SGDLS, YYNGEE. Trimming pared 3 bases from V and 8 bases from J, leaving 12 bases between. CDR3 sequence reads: CASSASLIHEQFF. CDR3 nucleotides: TGTGCCAGCAGCGCGAGTCTCATCCATGAGCAGTTCTTC.

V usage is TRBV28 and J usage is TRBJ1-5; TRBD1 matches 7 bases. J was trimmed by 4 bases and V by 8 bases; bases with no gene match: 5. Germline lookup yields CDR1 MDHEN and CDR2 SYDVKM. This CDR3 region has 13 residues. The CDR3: CASSGGGNQPQHF. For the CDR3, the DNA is TGTGCCAGCTCAGGGGGAGGTAATCAGCCCCAGCATTTT.

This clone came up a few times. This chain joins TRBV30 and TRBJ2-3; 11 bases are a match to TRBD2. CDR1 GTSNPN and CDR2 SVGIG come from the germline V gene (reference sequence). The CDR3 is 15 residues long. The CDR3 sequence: CAILAGVTSTDTQYF. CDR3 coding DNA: TGTGCTATACTAGCGGGAGTAACTAGCACAGATACGCAGTATTTT. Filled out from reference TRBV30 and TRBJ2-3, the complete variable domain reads SQTIHQWPATLVQPVGSPLSLECTVEGTSNPNLYWYRQAAGRGLQLLFYSVGIGQISSEVPQNLSASRPQDRQFILSSKKLLLSDSGFYLCAILAGVTSTDTQYFGPGTRLTVL.

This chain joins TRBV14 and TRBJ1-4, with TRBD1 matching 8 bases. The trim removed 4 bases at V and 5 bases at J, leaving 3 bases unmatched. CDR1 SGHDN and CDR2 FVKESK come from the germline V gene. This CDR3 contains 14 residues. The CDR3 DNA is TGTGCCAGCAGCCCTCGGACAGGGAATGAAAAACTGTTTTTT. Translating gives CASSPRTGNEKLFF.

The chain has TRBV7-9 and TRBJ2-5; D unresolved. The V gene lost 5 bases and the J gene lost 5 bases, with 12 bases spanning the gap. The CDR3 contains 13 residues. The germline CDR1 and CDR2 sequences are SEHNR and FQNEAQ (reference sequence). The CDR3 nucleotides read TGTGCCAGCAGCCTTAGGATCGGGGAGACCCAGTACTTC. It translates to CASSLRIGETQYF.

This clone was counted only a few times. In nucleotides, the CDR3 is TGCGCCAGCAGTCCCCTCCCGGGACAGGGGTCTCCGCCCTTTATGAACACTGAAGCTTTCTTT. Translated, it gives CASSPLPGQGSPPFMNTEAFF. V and J are TRBV23-1 and TRBJ1-1; TRBD1 aligns across 10 bases. TRBV23-1 falls under the ORF class, with uncertain function. V lost 4 bases and J lost 0; bases outside the gene matches: 20. This CDR3 has 21 residues.

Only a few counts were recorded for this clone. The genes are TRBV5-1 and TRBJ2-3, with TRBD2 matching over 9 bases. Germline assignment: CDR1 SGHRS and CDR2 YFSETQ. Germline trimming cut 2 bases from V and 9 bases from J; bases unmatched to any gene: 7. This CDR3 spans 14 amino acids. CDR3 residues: CASSFPGLARTQYF. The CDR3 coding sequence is TGCGCCAGCAGCTTTCCGGGACTAGCAAGAACGCAGTATTTT.